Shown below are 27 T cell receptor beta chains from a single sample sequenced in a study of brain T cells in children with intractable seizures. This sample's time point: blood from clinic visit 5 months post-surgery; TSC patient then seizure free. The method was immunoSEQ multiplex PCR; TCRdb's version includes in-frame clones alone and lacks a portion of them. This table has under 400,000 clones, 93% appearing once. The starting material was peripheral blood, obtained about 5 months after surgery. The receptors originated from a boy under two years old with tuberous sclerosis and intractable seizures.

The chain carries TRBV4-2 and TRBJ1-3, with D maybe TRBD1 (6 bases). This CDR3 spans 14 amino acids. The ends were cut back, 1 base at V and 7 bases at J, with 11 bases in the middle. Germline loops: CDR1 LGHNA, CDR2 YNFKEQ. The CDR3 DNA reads TGTGCCAGCAGCCAAGTGGGGGGGCGGAACACCATATATTTT. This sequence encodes CASSQVGGRNTIYF.

DNA of the CDR3: TGTGCCAGCTCACCCGGGACTAGCGGGGTTGGGAATGAGCAGTTCTTC. Protein: CASSPGTSGVGNEQFF. The chain joins TRBV18 to TRBJ2-1; the match to TRBD2 covers 13 bases. CDR1 is KGHSH and CDR2 is LQKENI in the germline V gene. Trimming took 3 bases from V and 7 from J; bases not matched to a gene: 6. This CDR3 comprises 16 residues.

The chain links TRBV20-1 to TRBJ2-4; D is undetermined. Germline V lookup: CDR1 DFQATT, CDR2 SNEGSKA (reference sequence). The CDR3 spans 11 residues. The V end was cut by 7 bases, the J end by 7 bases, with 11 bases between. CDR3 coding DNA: TGCAGTGAGGGCAGCAGCAACATTCAGTACTTC. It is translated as CSEGSSNIQYF.

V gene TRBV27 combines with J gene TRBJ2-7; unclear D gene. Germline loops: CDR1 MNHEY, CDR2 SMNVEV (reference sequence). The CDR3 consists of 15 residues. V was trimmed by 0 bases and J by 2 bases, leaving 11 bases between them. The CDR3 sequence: CASSLSVESPYEQYF. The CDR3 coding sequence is TGTGCCAGCAGTTTATCAGTGGAGAGCCCCTACGAGCAGTACTTC.

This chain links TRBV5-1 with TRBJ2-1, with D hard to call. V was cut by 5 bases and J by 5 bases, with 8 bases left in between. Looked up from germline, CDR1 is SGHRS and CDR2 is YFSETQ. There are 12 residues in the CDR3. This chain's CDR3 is CASSRRDNEQFF. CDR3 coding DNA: TGCGCCAGCAGTAGAAGGGACAATGAGCAGTTCTTC.

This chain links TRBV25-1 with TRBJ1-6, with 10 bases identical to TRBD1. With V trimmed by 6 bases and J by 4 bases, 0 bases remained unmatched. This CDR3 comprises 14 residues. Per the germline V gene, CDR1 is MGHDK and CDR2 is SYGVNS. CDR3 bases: TGTGCCAGCAGGGGACAGGGGTATAATTCACCCCTCCACTTT. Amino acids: CASRGQGYNSPLHF.

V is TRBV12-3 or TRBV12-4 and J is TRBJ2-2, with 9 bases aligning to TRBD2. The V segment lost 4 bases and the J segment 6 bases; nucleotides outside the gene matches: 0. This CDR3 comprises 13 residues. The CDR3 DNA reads TGTGCCAGCAGTTGGACTAGCGCCGGGGAGCTGTTTTTT. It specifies CASSWTSAGELFF.

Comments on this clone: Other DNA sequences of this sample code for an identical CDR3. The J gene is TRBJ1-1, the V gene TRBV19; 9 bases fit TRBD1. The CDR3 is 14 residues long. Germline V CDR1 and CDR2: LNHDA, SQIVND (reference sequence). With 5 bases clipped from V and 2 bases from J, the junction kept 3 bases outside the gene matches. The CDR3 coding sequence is TGTGCCAGTAGTCGGACAGGGGAAAACACTGAAGCTTTCTTT. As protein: CASSRTGENTEAFF.

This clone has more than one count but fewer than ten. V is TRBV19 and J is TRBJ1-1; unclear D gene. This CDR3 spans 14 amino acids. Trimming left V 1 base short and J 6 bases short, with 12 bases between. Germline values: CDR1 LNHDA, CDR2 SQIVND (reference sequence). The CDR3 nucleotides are TGTGCCAGTAGTATAGTTCGAGGGTATGCTGAAGCTTTCTTT. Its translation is CASSIVRGYAEAFF.

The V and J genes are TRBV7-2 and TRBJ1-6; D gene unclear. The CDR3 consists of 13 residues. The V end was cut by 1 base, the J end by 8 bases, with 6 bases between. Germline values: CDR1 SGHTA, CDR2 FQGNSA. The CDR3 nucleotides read TGTGCCAGCAGCTTAGGTTTCTATTCACCCCTCCACTTT. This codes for CASSLGFYSPLHF.

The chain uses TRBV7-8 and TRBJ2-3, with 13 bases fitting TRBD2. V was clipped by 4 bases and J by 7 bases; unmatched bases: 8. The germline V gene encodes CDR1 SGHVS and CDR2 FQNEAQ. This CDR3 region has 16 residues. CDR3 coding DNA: TGTGCCAGCAGCTGGCGGACTAGCGGGAGTATCAATACGCAGTATTTT. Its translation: CASSWRTSGSINTQYF.

The CDR3 loop is CAWSVRVGEQFF. The CDR3 DNA sequence: TGTGCCTGGAGTGTACGAGTGGGTGAGCAGTTCTTC. The gene calls are TRBV30 and TRBJ2-1; D gene unclear. Trimming took 0 bases from V and 9 from J, leaving 9 bases between them. Per germline, CDR1 GTSNPN and CDR2 SVGIG (reference sequence). This CDR3 spans 12 amino acids.

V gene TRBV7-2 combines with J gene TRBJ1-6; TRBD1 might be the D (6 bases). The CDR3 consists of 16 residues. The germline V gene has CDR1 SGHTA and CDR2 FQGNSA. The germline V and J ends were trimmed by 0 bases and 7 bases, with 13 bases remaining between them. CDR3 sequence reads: CASSLAGRGTNSPLHF. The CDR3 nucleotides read TGTGCCAGCAGCTTAGCCGGAAGGGGGACAAATTCACCCCTCCACTTT.

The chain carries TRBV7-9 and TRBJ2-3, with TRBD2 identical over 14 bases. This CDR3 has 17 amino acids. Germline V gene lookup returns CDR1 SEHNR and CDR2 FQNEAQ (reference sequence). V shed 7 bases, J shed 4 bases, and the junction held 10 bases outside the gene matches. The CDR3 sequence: CASTGTSGSLQPDTQYF. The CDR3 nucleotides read TGTGCCAGCACCGGGACTAGCGGGAGCCTCCAGCCAGATACGCAGTATTTT.

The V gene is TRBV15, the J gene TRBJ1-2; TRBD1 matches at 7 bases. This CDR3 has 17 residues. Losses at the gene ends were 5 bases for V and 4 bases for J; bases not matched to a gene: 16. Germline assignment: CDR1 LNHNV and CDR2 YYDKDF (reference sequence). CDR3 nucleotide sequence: TGTGCCACCAGCTCCCGCCCCCGGGACAGAGGATTCTATGGCTACACCTTC. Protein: CATSSRPRDRGFYGYTF.

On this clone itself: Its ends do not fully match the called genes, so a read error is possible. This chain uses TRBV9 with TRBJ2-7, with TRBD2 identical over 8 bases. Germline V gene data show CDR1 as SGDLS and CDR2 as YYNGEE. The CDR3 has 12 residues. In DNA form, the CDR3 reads TGTGCCAGCAGCGTAGAAAGCGGGAGCCCTTCCTTC. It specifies CASSVESGSPSF.

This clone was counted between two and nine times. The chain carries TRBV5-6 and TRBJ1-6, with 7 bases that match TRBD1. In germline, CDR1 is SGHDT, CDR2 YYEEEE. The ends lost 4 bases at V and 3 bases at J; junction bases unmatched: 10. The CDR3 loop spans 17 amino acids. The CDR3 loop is CASSPWIQGSYNSPLHF. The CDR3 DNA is TGTGCCAGCAGCCCGTGGATACAGGGGAGCTATAATTCACCCCTCCACTTT.

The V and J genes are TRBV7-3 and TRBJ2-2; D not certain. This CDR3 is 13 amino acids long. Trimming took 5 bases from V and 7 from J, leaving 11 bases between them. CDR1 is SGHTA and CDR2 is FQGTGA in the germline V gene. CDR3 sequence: CASSDRGGGELFF. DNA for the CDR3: TGTGCCAGCAGCGATCGAGGTGGCGGGGAGCTGTTTTTT. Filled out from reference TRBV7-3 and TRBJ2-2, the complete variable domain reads GAGVSQTPSNKVTEKGKYVELRCDPISGHTALYWYRQSLGQGPEFLIYFQGTGAADDSGLPNDRFFAVRPEGSVSTLKIQRTERGDSAVYLCASSDRGGGELFFGEGSRLTVL.

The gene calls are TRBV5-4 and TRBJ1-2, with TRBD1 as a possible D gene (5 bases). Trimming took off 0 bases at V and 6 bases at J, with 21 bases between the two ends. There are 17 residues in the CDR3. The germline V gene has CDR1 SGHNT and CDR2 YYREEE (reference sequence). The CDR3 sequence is CASSLAPLALEDNGYTF. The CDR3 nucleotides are TGTGCCAGCAGCTTGGCCCCCCTCGCCCTCGAGGACAATGGCTACACCTTC. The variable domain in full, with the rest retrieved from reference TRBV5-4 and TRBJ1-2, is ETGVTQSPTHLIKTRGQQVTLRCSSQSGHNTVSWYQQALGQGPQFIFQYYREEENGRGNFPPRFSGLQFPNYSSELNVNALELDDSALYLCASSLAPLALEDNGYTFGSGTRLTVV.

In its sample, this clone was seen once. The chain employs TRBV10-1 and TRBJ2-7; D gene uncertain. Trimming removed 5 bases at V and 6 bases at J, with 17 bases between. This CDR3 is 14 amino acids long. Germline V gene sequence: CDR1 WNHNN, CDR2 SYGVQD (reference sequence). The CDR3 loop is CASSLGVLAGEQYF. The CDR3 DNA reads TGCGCCAGCAGTCTTGGGGTTTTAGCCGGCGAGCAGTACTTC.

DNA for the CDR3: TGTGCCAGCAGCCGCGGGGGGGTTAGCGGGAGAGGCCACGAGCAGTACTTC. As protein: CASSRGGVSGRGHEQYF. The chain carries TRBV27 and TRBJ2-7, with 9 bases fitting TRBD2. The germline CDR1 and CDR2 sequences are MNHEY and SMNVEV (reference sequence). V shed 6 bases, J shed 5 bases, and the junction held 17 bases outside the gene matches. The CDR3 sequence is 17 residues long.

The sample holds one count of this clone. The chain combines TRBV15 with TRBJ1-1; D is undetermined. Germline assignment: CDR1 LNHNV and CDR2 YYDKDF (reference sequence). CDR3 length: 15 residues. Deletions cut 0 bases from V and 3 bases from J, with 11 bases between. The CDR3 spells CATSRDRLKDTEAFF. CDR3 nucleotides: TGTGCCACCAGCAGAGATCGGTTAAAGGACACTGAAGCTTTCTTT.

The CDR3 sequence: CASSFVKNYGYTF. CDR3 in DNA: TGTGCCAGCAGTTTCGTCAAGAACTATGGCTACACCTTC. The gene calls are TRBV28 and TRBJ1-2; D is unresolved. This CDR3 contains 13 residues. In germline, CDR1 is MDHEN, CDR2 SYDVKM. Trimming took off 3 bases at V and 2 bases at J, with 7 bases between the two ends.

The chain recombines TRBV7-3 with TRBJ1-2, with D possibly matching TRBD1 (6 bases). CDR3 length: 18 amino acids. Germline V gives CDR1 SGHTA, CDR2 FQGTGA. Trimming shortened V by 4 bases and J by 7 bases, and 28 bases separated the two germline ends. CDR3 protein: CASSSPVGQQPRRIGYTF. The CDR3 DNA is TGTGCCAGCAGCTCCCCCGTGGGACAACAACCTCGCCGAATTGGCTACACCTTC.

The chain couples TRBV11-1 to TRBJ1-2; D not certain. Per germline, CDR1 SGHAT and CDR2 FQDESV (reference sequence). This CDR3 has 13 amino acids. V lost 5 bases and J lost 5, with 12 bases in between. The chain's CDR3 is CASSPTDGYGYTF. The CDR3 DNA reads TGTGCCAGCAGCCCAACAGACGGGTATGGCTACACCTTC.

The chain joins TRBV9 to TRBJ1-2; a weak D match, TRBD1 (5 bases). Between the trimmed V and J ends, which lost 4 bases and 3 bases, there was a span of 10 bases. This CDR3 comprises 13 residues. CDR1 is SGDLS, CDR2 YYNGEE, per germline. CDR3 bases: TGTGCCAGCAGCTCGGGACTTCACTATGGCTACACCTTC. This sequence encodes CASSSGLHYGYTF. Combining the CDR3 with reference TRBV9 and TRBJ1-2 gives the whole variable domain DSGVTQTPKHLITATGQRVTLRCSPRSGDLSVYWYQQSLDQGLQFLIQYYNGEERAKGNILERFSAQQFPDLHSELNLSSLELGDSALYFCASSSGLHYGYTFGSGTRLTVV.

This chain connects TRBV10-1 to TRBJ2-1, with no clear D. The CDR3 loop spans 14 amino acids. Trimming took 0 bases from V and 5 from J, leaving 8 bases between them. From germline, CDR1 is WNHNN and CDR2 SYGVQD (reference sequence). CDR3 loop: CASSESSIDNEQFF. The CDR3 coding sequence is TGCGCCAGCAGTGAGTCCTCTATCGACAATGAGCAGTTCTTC.